The TCR beta chain under discussion was sequenced for a study of control samples from healthy donors and cancer patients. The assay was immunoSEQ multiplex PCR, and TCRdb's table has in-frame clones only and misses some. Of 75,000 to 90,000 clones in the sample, 75% to 90% were seen once. This CDR3 region has 14 residues. CDR1 and CDR2 from the germline V gene are MNHEY and SVGAGI. Trimming shortened V by 7 bases and J by 4 bases, and 15 bases separated the two germline ends. The sequencing sample was made of blood. This TCR was sampled from a man in his fifties in good health. The chain recombines TRBV6-5 with TRBJ2-3; D may correspond to TRBD1 or TRBD2 (6 bases each). The CDR3 sequence is CASKRGRGPDTQYF. CDR3 DNA: TGTGCCAGCAAAAGGGGCCGGGGGCCAGATACGCAGTATTTT.